This paragraph reports one T cell receptor beta chain. The antigen remains undetermined. This entry is derived from a study of beta chain features in type 1 diabetes. Study-level findings and limits: In patients and controls equally, PCR might favor templates that are shorter. Shortening of TCRB CDR3s, moderate but significant, appeared in all four CD4+ subsets of Type 1 diabetes patients.

The entirety of the isolated RNA underwent reverse transcription, so expressed TCRB transcripts were sequenced. Clones were read by immunoSEQ multiplex PCR, and TCRdb kept only the in-frame ones, dropping some. The sample lists about 700,000 clones, around an eighth seen once, with 0.022% in the top ten. The CDR3 has 17 amino acids. Trimming at V came to 0 bases and at J to 8 bases, leaving 9 bases not matched to a gene. The germline V gene encodes CDR1 LNHNV and CDR2 YYDKDF (reference sequence). Sorted populations were all over 95% pure. This TCR came from a man aged 18 to 30 with type 1 diabetes. The sample was naive CD4+ T cells from blood. This chain uses TRBV15 with TRBJ1-5; 11 nucleotides align to TRBD1. CDR3 bases: TGTGCCACCAGCAGAGATTACTTCGGACAGGGGGCGAAGCCCCAGCATTTT. Its translation: CATSRDYFGQGAKPQHF.